The TCR beta chain described here comes from a study of cytomegalovirus exposure and HLA in healthy donors (dated by TCRdb to about 2017). Broadly, across the study: An earlier analysis of several hundred of the donors reported about 260 Gb of sequence data and around 120 million unique TCR beta sequences obtained from about 179 million T cells. Donor age, sex, ethnicity and CMV serostatus were compiled together with the repertoire data. The study profiled the T cell repertoires of about 720 subjects by immunosequencing and related them to cytomegalovirus serostatus. The study aimed to test whether signatures of past pathogen exposure could be identified by cataloging public T cell receptors. Both class I and class II loci were covered by HLA typing, at four-digit resolution. Among about 400 genotyped donors of the cohort, an average of approximately 220,000 unique TCR beta nucleotide sequences was sequenced per donor, of which about 19% were non-productive. In a later analysis, previously published TCR beta repertoires from 600 to 850 donors were re-analyzed and high-resolution HLA genotyping was added so that TCR occurrence patterns could be studied. An earlier analysis of around 640 of the donors used high-throughput TCR beta sequencing to judge whether each TCR beta V gene segment behaved as functional or pseudogenic. Around 300 gigabases of sequencing data and 78 million or so unique TCR sequences were included in an early release covering around 600 HLA-typed donors. To predict cytomegalovirus infection status, the study combined high-throughput TCR immunosequencing, statistical association of individual TCRs with disease status, and machine learning. The number of typed donors differed by locus: about 620-640 for A, B, C, DRB1 and DQB1; approximately 530 for DQA1; some 610 for DPA1; and some 450 for DPB1. Along with the approximately 620-subject first cohort, a separate validation cohort of some 130 different subjects was used. Every discovery cohort repertoire had been produced on one sequencing platform. The genetic ancestry cluster associated with self-reported Caucasian donors included 81% of the roughly 360 genotyped donors. Roughly 5 DR-DQ haplotypes were handled as single units for association and clustering, since linkage in the cohort was strong. In a later genetic analysis, genome-wide SNP genotypes for about three fifths of the 666 donors were used, and that subset was treated as a discovery cohort. Rather than drawing on any new phenotypic data, the later analysis identified candidate immune exposures from TCR beta sequences and the way those sequences occurred across donors. Overall study results and their limits: A later genetic analysis associated a missense DCLRE1C variant with V-gene and J-gene trimming of TCR beta chains, and an independent cohort replicated the association. In a later analysis, several top co-occurrence clusters were reported to appear linked to parvovirus B19, influenza, CMV and Epstein-Barr virus. Roughly 17 rarely observed V segments, including chromosome 9 orphons, were excluded from the earlier analysis of approximately 500 of the donors because counts were too low. For the cohort, immune exposure information was limited to CMV serostatus. Because HLA typing was missing for some donors at each locus, association tests included only the typed subset. In a later analysis, most CMV-associated TCR beta chains were found to appear HLA-restricted, with HLA associations seemingly driven largely by CMV exposure. In the study, around 150 TCR beta chains were listed as associated with cytomegalovirus. According to a later genetic analysis, donors in an Asian-associated ancestry cluster had fewer N-insertions in productive TCRs than the approximately 690-donor mean. Specific HLA alleles were associated with 15,000 to 20,000 TCR beta sequences at a false discovery rate of 0.05 in a later analysis. According to the authors, the approach could potentially be generalized to other disease states and immunological phenotypes. Compared with equally common non-associated chains, HLA-associated TCR beta chains in a later analysis were more clonally expanded and had lower generation probabilities. Three of the identified cytomegalovirus-associated TCR beta chains were confirmed in vitro to be specific for cytomegalovirus antigens. The sequencing pipeline was judged likely to have produced a cluster of highly shared sequence variants as a technical artifact. The 87-base-pair reads could not distinguish some IMGT-functional V segments, including TRBV6-2 and TRBV6-3, so those segments were excluded. While some public TCRs were present in many individuals, most TCR sequences turned up only very rarely across donors. Correlated functional status among segregating V segments might be attributable to linkage disequilibrium, but an unknown experimental factor could not be ruled out. In an earlier analysis of 587 of the donors, most TCR beta V segments appeared in productive rearrangements about 87% or about 30% of the time, broadly matching IMGT annotations. The classifier was reported to diagnose cytomegalovirus status with high specificity and sensitivity in both the original and validation cohorts. A further reported finding was that TCR beta sequences accurately predicted the HLA-A and HLA-B alleles for most subjects in the first cohort. When HLA alleles, especially DR and DQ, strongly co-occurred, attributing TCR associations to individual alleles was difficult. A later analysis found that TCR association rates varied across HLA loci, with DRB1 alleles showing the most associated TCRs and HLA-C alleles the fewest. Presence/absence analyses assumed roughly uniform sequencing depth across donors, an assumption that may not hold. Only TCR beta chains were sequenced in this cohort, and the absence of alpha or paired-chain data limited detectable features.

About this clone: The antigen it binds to is not known. Base qualities are not provided; no much larger clone lies one nucleotide away.

The CDR3 measures 17 amino acids from cysteine to phenylalanine. CDR3 DNA only is kept here, 51 bases in frame from base 1. The cohort was made up of several hundred healthy bone marrow donors. All cohort members were sampled while nominally healthy, although unrecorded immune exposures were likely present. The donor tested CMV seropositive and was one of the 289 seropositive cohort members. Each donor provided a peripheral blood sample, and peripheral blood mononuclear cells were used for TCR beta sequencing. Genomic DNA was extracted from the blood cell samples with the Qiagen DNeasy Blood Extraction Kit. Receptors were amplified or captured by the immunoSEQ multiplex PCR assay. For the multiplex PCR, a mixture combining 60 forward primers for TCR Vbeta segments and 13 reverse primers for TCR Jbeta segments was used. The CDR3 region of rearranged TCR beta genes was amplified from genomic DNA by a multiplex PCR assay. On the Illumina HiSeq System, the amplified TCR beta libraries were sequenced as 87-base-pair reads. The authors' pipeline ran thus. A later analysis counted some 74 million unique TCR beta chains across the 690 or so repertoires, and 10 million to 11 million of these chains were shared by at least two donors. Raw reads were error-corrected and collapsed into unique sequences by a nearest-neighbor algorithm in which closely related sequences were merged to remove PCR and sequencing errors. V, D and J gene segments were assigned by aligning CDR3 sequences to IMGT reference sequences. For a sequence to be retained, a match of at least six nucleotides was required to both a V gene segment and a J gene segment. Rearrangements were classified as productive when the CDR3 lacked stop codons and remained in frame with V and J, and all other rearrangements were classified as non-productive. Following IMGT convention, CDR3 was defined as the stretch from the second conserved V-encoded cysteine up to the conserved J-encoded phenylalanine. In an earlier analysis of around 540 of the donors, sequences lacking an unambiguous match to a single V gene segment were excluded. In an earlier analysis of approximately 590 of the donors, a V segment was called functional when productive rearrangements were above 56.7%, and segregating when the standard deviation between donors exceeded 5%. To diagnose cytomegalovirus status from the catalog of TCR beta chain sequences, a statistical classification framework was built. In a later analysis, V and J genes were assigned by comparing TCR nucleotide sequences against IMGT/GENE-DB human TR gene sequences. Using the TCRdist pipeline, a later analysis assigned CDR3 sequences along with most-parsimonious VDJ recombination scenarios. A later analysis defined each TCR beta chain by its CDR3 amino acid sequence plus V-gene family, and excluded reads lacking a unique V-gene family. As a way to deal with suspected cross-contamination and a sequencing artifact, a later analysis dropped more than 500 nucleotide sequences that were highly shared and had low generation probability. In a later analysis, a clonal expansion index was calculated for each public chain from normalized within-repertoire ranks of inferred template counts. In a later analysis, generation probabilities were computed with a VDJ recombination model fitted to out-of-frame rearrangements, and the resulting probabilities were checked against IGoR. A later analysis scored TCR-TCR, TCR-HLA and TCR-CMV co-occurrence with hypergeometric tests, applying a repertoire-size bias correction to TCR pairs. False discovery rates were estimated in a later analysis by permuting HLA or CMV assignments 20 times. In a later analysis, co-occurring TCRs were grouped using DBSCAN, and TCRdist sequence similarity was added for clustering within HLA-allele-positive subsets. Repertoires with fewer than 30,000 or more than 120,000 public chains, plus five repertoires with anomalous nucleotide sharing, were excluded from co-occurrence clustering. TCRdb re-hosts the immuneACCESS table, in-frame sequences only. Its copies lack some clones; in the studies checked, an unresolved V gene accounts for under half of them, and the cause for the rest is not known. Clone size and V and J calls were adopted from that table, with D and trimming inferred from the DNA. Within this sample are some 180,000 clones, with 65% to 80% of them counted one time only. Of the sample, under 2.5% falls within the top ten clones.

This clonotype originated in a woman aged 25 to 39 in good health and CMV-seropositive. Sequencing was done on a sample of PBMCs. The V and J genes are TRBV21-1 and TRBJ1-1; no DNA check was done on the table's D call, TRBD1. TRBV21-1 is a documented pseudogene. The CDR3 reads CASSKEIWVRRGTEAFF. The nucleotides read TGTGCCAGCAGCAAAGAAATCTGGGTGAGAAGGGGCACTGAAGCTTTCTTT.